This TCR beta chain was identified in a study of graft-versus-host responses after intestinal transplantation. Study-level information: Multivisceral, liver-intestinal, or isolated intestinal transplants were received by the recipients.

With regard to this clone: Its specificity is unknown.

Only in-frame clones appear in the TCRdb table, and some are missing; sequencing was by immunoSEQ multiplex PCR. The profile shows around 84,000 clones, around four fifths of them singletons. CDR3 length equals 15 residues. Trimming pared 2 bases from V and 3 bases from J, leaving 14 bases between. CDR1 SGHTA and CDR2 FQGTGA come from the germline V gene. The gene calls are TRBV7-3 and TRBJ2-7, with a possible D match to TRBD1 (7 bases). Sequencing used unstimulated CD8+ T cells sorted from spleen or lymph node cells, obtained before intestinal transplant. This TCR derives from a human donor who received an intestinal transplant. The CDR3 sequence is CASSLGGGWSYEQYF. The CDR3 DNA reads TGTGCCAGCAGCTTAGGAGGGGGCTGGAGCTACGAGCAGTACTTC.